This T cell receptor (beta chain) is from a study of blood T cell repertoires in COVID-19. Looking at the study overall: Samples taken during acute and convalescent COVID-19 were collected in the United States, Italy and Spain.

This CDR3 has 16 amino acids. The junction had 5 bases not matched to a gene; V was cut back by 0 bases and J by 2 bases. Germline CDR1 MNHEY, CDR2 SMNVEV (reference sequence). The protocol was immunoSEQ multiplex PCR, while the TCRdb copy is restricted to in-frame clones and leaves out a portion. The table lists fewer than 40,000 clones, 70% to 90% of them singletons, with about 35% in the top ten. The sequence derives from a man in his 70s with active COVID-19. This chain joins TRBV27 and TRBJ2-3; 7 bases are shared with TRBD2. The specimen was peripheral blood. CDR3 sequence: CASSLSPSGHTDTQYF. As DNA, the CDR3 is TGTGCCAGCAGTTTATCGCCTAGCGGACACACAGATACGCAGTATTTT.